A selection of T cell receptor beta chains follows, all from one sample in a study of cytomegalovirus exposure and HLA in healthy donors. Sequencing was performed with immunoSEQ multiplex PCR; in TCRdb, only in-frame clones are kept and a portion is missing. Among about 150,000 clones listed, over 60% were seen once. Sequenced: PBMCs. These TCRs come from a male donor in good health and CMV-seronegative. Both conserved end residues are part of each CDR3. D genes are given only for firm matches. Clone size is shown for a subset of rows, as once, few, many or a class of expanded clone.

D gene	V gene	J gene	clone size	CDR3 DNA	CDR3 protein
-	TRBV21-1	TRBJ1-4	-	TGTGCCAGCAGCACGGGACAGGACGGTGAAAAACTGTTTTTT	CASSTGQDGEKLFF
-	TRBV27	TRBJ2-7	-	TGTGCCAGCAGTTTGGTCCCTCCGGGGGACGAGCAGTACTTC	CASSLVPPGDEQYF
-	TRBV28	TRBJ2-7	-	TGTGCCAGCAGTTTAGCTGGCCTAGCACCAGGCGAGCAGTACTTC	CASSLAGLAPGEQYF
-	TRBV5-1	TRBJ2-7	-	TGCGCCAGCAGCTTACGGGCCGGGACTCGTCACTACGAGCAGTACTTC	CASSLRAGTRHYEQYF
TRBD1	TRBV18	TRBJ1-1	-	TGTGCCAGCTCACCTTATGACAGGGTTAACACTGAAGCTTTCTTT	CASSPYDRVNTEAFF
-	TRBV5-1	TRBJ1-1	-	TGCGCCAGCAGCTTGGCTGCAGGGTTGGACACTGAAGCTTTCTTT	CASSLAAGLDTEAFF
-	TRBV19	TRBJ1-5	-	TGTGCCAGGAATCCAGGGGCCGTCAAGCCCCAGCATTTT	CARNPGAVKPQHF
TRBD1	TRBV7-3	TRBJ2-3	-	TGTGCCAGCAGCGGTACAGGGGGAACAGATACGCAGTATTTT	CASSGTGGTDTQYF
TRBD2	TRBV19	TRBJ2-3	few	TGTGCCAGTAGTCAGCGGGGGCTAACAGATACGCAGTATTTT	CASSQRGLTDTQYF
TRBD2	TRBV28	TRBJ2-1	-	TGTGCCAGCAGTTACGAAGCGGGGGGCGGGAGGTTCTTC	CASSYEAGGGRFF
-	TRBV30	TRBJ1-3	-	TGTGCCTGGATTAGTGGCAGGGGCACCATATATTTT	CAWISGRGTIYF
-	TRBV15	TRBJ1-1	few	TGTGCCACCAGCAGGGACATCATGAACACTGAAGCTTTCTTT	CATSRDIMNTEAFF
TRBD1	TRBV7-2	TRBJ1-2	-	TGTGCCAGCAGCGTGCAGTCCGGGACAGGGGGATCGCGAGGCTACACCTTC	CASSVQSGTGGSRGYTF
TRBD2	TRBV28	TRBJ2-7	-	TGTGCCAGCAGTTGGGCGAGGGACTACTACGAGCAGTACTTC	CASSWARDYYEQYF
TRBD1	TRBV7-2	TRBJ2-7	few	TGTGCCAGCAGCTTAGAGAGGGGGCGCAACGAGCAGTACTTC	CASSLERGRNEQYF
-	TRBV4-1	TRBJ1-2	-	TGCGTCAGCAGCCAAGAAATAACCGGGCAGGGCTATGGCTACACCTTC	CVSSQEITGQGYGYTF
-	TRBV5-1	TRBJ1-6	many	TGCGCCAGCAGCGATGGACAGAAAAATTCACCCCTCCACTTT	CASSDGQKNSPLHF